This T cell receptor (beta chain) was recovered during a study of chemoradiotherapy in HPV16-positive cancers. Study at large: Functional T-cell assays on a couple of HPV16-positive patients' cells defined candidate HPV-specific clones and common TCR motifs. Study results and limitations: In HPV16-positive patients, HPV-responsive T-cell expansion tracked better recurrence-free survival.

Repeated repertoire sampling spanned the course of chemoradiotherapy. Clones were sequenced by immunoSEQ multiplex PCR, and TCRdb holds only the in-frame ones, with some missing. The profile shows about 9,200 clones, about 75% of them singletons. There are 15 residues in the CDR3. Germline assignment: CDR1 LNHDA and CDR2 SQIVND (reference sequence). V lost 5 bases, J lost 7 bases, and 17 bases lay in between. Points on this clone: As yet, its antigen is unknown.

The clonotype comes from a human donor with HPV-associated anogenital cancer. The chain links TRBV19 to TRBJ1-4, with D perhaps matching TRBD1 (6 bases). Material: tumor tissue, obtained from a patient who underwent chemoradiotherapy. The CDR3 DNA is TGTGCCAGTAGTCTACACGGGGAGACAGGTGAAAAACTGTTTTTT. Its protein product is CASSLHGETGEKLFF.